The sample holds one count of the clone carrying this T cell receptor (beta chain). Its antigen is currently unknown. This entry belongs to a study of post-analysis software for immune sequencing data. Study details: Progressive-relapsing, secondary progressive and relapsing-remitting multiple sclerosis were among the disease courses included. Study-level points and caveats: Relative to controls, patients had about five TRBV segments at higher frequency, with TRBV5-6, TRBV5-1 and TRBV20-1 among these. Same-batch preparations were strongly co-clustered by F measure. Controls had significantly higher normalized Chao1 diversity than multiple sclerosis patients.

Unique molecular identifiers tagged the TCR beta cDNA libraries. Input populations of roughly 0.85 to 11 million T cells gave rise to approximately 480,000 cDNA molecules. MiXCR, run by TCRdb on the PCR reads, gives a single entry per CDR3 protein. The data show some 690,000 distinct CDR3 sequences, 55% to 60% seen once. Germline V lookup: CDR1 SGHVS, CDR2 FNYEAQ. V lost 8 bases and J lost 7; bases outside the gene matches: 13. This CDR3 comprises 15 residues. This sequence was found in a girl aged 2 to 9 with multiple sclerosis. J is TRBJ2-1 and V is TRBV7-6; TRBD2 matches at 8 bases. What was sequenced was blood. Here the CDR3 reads CASGSGGRAWNEQFF. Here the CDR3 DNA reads TGTGCCAGCGGATCGGGAGGGAGGGCCTGGAATGAGCAGTTCTTC.